Below, 6 T cell receptor beta chains from the same sample are listed, as sequenced in a study of blood T cell repertoires in COVID-19 (dated by TCRdb to the early 2020s). Library prep was done by the immunoSEQ multiplex PCR assay. TCRdb carries this immuneACCESS record with in-frame sequences only. Its versions omit some clonotypes, under half of them owing to an unresolved V gene in the studies checked, with the rest unexplained. This sample holds under 300,000 clones; about 81% were observed only once. The top ten clones comprise roughly 1.5% of the sample. Sequenced input: peripheral blood. The receptors come from a human donor with COVID-19, enrolled during active disease. The donor label of this sample is uncertain.

The V gene is TRBV19, the J gene TRBJ2-3; maybe TRBD1 (6 bases). This CDR3 contains 16 residues. Trimming shortened V by 6 bases and J by 1 base, and 17 bases separated the two germline ends. Germline CDR1 is LNHDA and CDR2 is SQIVND (reference sequence). CDR3 DNA: TGTGCCAGTAGGGGGAGAGACAGGTTCCGCACAGATACGCAGTATTTT. Translated: CASRGRDRFRTDTQYF.

This chain connects TRBV28 to TRBJ2-7, with D possibly matching TRBD1 (6 bases). This CDR3 has 14 amino acids. Germline-derived CDR1 and CDR2 are MDHEN and SYDVKM. The V and J ends lost 7 bases and 2 bases respectively, with 15 bases between them. CDR3 sequence (DNA): TGTGCCAGCACTACCTACGGACAGCCCTACGAGCAGTACTTC. Encoded protein: CASTTYGQPYEQYF.

CDR3: CASSLGEVPNQPQHF. In DNA, the CDR3 is TGCGCCAGCAGCTTGGGGGAGGTCCCGAATCAGCCCCAGCATTTT. The chain joins TRBV5-1 to TRBJ1-5; no definite D call. Per the germline V gene, CDR1 is SGHRS and CDR2 is YFSETQ. V was pared by 0 bases and J by 4 bases, with 11 bases between. This CDR3 spans 15 amino acids.

This clone was seen once. V usage is TRBV28 and J usage is TRBJ1-3; the D gene is possibly TRBD1 (5 bases). The CDR3 has 16 amino acids. Trimming left V 3 bases short and J 1 base short, with 13 bases between. The germline V gene encodes CDR1 MDHEN and CDR2 SYDVKM. In DNA, the CDR3 is TGTGCCAGCAGTTTTGGGGGGTCCCAATCTGGAAACACCATATATTTT. Residues: CASSFGGSQSGNTIYF.

The V gene is TRBV15, the J gene TRBJ2-7; 8 bases line up with TRBD2. The CDR3 runs to 14 residues. Trimming removed 5 bases from V and 2 bases from J; junction bases left unmatched: 5. Germline values: CDR1 LNHNV, CDR2 YYDKDF (reference sequence). CDR3 region: CATSAGGGTYEQYF. The DNA for the CDR3 is TGTGCCACCAGCGCGGGGGGAGGGACCTACGAGCAGTACTTC.

The chain recombines TRBV5-6 with TRBJ1-1, with TRBD1 identical over 8 bases. J gave up 4 bases and V 4 bases, and 9 bases lay outside the gene matches. Germline loops: CDR1 SGHDT, CDR2 YYEEEE. The CDR3 sequence is 15 residues long. The CDR3 DNA sequence: TGTGCCAGCAGCGCTACAGGGGGATTAATCACTGAAGCTTTCTTT. Its translation: CASSATGGLITEAFF.